These 3 T cell receptor beta chains share one sample of origin, sequenced in a study of shared clonotypes between healthy human individuals. The assay was immunoSEQ multiplex PCR, and TCRdb's table has in-frame clones only and misses some. Here the sample spans about 470,000 clones, around 79% being singletons. Sequencing was performed on PBMCs. The receptors stem from a woman in her 40s in good health. Some clones in this sample may be carry-over from other donors' samples.

This clone was recorded a few times. The chain links TRBV7-6 to TRBJ2-7, with 11 bases aligning to TRBD2. V shed 5 bases and J 2 bases; nucleotides not matched to a gene: 5. This CDR3 contains 15 residues. CDR1 is SGHVS and CDR2 is FNYEAQ in the germline V gene. The CDR3 loop is CASSPLAGGTYEQYF. CDR3 coding DNA: TGTGCCAGCAGCCCTCTAGCGGGAGGTACCTACGAGCAGTACTTC.

The rearrangement joins TRBV10-3 to TRBJ2-1; 12 bases are shared with TRBD2. Germline CDR1 and CDR2: ENHRY and SYGVKD. This CDR3 has 16 amino acids. Germline trimming cut 2 bases from V and 7 bases from J; bases unmatched to any gene: 6. The CDR3 loop is CAISEGLAGGRNEQFF. The CDR3 DNA reads as TGTGCCATCAGTGAGGGGCTAGCGGGAGGGCGTAATGAGCAGTTCTTC.

DNA for the CDR3: TGTGCCAGTATTGGACACCCTGGGAAACTGTTTTTT. Protein: CASIGHPGKLFF. The chain has TRBV19 and TRBJ1-4; the D gene is possibly TRBD1 (5 bases). Germline assignment: CDR1 LNHDA and CDR2 SQIVND (reference sequence). V lost 7 bases, J lost 11 bases, and 14 bases lay in between. The CDR3 covers 12 residues. The full variable domain, completed using reference TRBV19 and TRBJ1-4, is DGGITQSPKYLFRKEGQNVTLSCEQNLNHDAMYWYRQDPGQGLRLIYYSQIVNDFQKGDIAEGYSVSREKKESFPLTVTSAQKNPTAFYLCASIGHPGKLFFGSGTQLSVL.